The sequence of this TCR beta chain was determined in a study of control samples from healthy donors and cancer patients. The CDR3 spans 13 residues. With 4 bases clipped from V and 4 bases from J, the junction kept 3 bases outside the gene matches. The germline CDR1 and CDR2 sequences are SGHNT and YYREEE (reference sequence). The table came from immunoSEQ multiplex PCR; TCRdb's copy has only in-frame clones and leaves some out. Counted here are 170,000 or so clones, about 91% occurring once; the ten biggest clones make up around 2%. V gene TRBV5-4 combines with J gene TRBJ2-3, with 7 bases lining up with TRBD1. This clonotype was obtained from a woman aged 35 to 49 in good health. Sequenced: blood. CDR3 residues: CASSRQGADTQYF. The CDR3 DNA sequence: TGTGCCAGCAGCCGACAGGGCGCAGATACGCAGTATTTT.